Each of the 23 T cell receptor beta chains below was sequenced from the same sample in a study of beta chain features in type 1 diabetes. Notes on the study in general: Researchers report that Type 1 diabetes patients had moderately but significantly shorter TCRB CDR3s across all four CD4+ subsets.

Expressed TCRB transcripts were sequenced because the isolated RNA had all been reverse transcribed beforehand. Profiled with immunoSEQ multiplex PCR; TCRdb holds only in-frame clones, not every one. Of roughly 300,000 clones in the sample, roughly 13% were seen once. These TCRs are of unknown antigen specificity. The sample comprised naive CD4+ T cells from blood. All receptors derive from a man aged 25 to 45 with type 1 diabetes.

The chain joins TRBV7-6 to TRBJ2-3; maybe TRBD2 (6 bases). CDR3 size: 14 residues. Germline V gene sequence: CDR1 SGHVS, CDR2 FNYEAQ. The V end lost 0 bases, the J end lost 4 bases, and 8 bases lay between the germline ends. CDR3 nucleotide sequence: TGTGCCAGCAGCTTAGCAGCGGGTGCAGATACGCAGTATTTT. Amino acids: CASSLAAGADTQYF. Based on the CDR3 plus reference TRBV7-6 and TRBJ2-3, the full variable domain is GAGVSQSPRYKVTKRGQDVALRCDPISGHVSLYWYRQALGQGPEFLTYFNYEAQQDKSGLPNDRFSAERPEGSISTLTIQRTEQRDSAMYRCASSLAAGADTQYFGPGTRLTVL.

This clone has a handful of counts. The chain recombines TRBV6-5 with TRBJ2-1; 13 bases are shared with TRBD2. The CDR3 consists of 15 residues. Germline V gives CDR1 MNHEY, CDR2 SVGAGI. V was clipped by 10 bases and J by 8 bases; unmatched bases: 11. CDR3 sequence reads: CATRTSGSSIHEQFF. Written as DNA, the CDR3 is TGTGCCACCCGGACTAGCGGGAGTTCAATCCATGAGCAGTTCTTC.

This clone was observed a few times. V and J are TRBV27 and TRBJ2-7; 7 nucleotides match TRBD2. The length of the CDR3 is 12 residues. From germline, CDR1 is MNHEY and CDR2 SMNVEV (reference sequence). V lost 5 bases to trimming and J lost 5 bases; unmatched junction nucleotides: 3. The CDR3 loop is CASSERDNEQYF. In DNA form, the CDR3 reads TGTGCCAGCAGTGAGCGGGATAACGAGCAGTACTTC.

This chain connects TRBV7-9 to TRBJ2-1; the match to TRBD2 covers 12 bases. Germline CDR1 is SEHNR and CDR2 is FQNEAQ (reference sequence). With 4 bases clipped from V and 4 bases from J, the junction kept 8 bases outside the gene matches. CDR3 length: 17 residues. The CDR3 sequence is CASSSTWTSGTYNEQFF. CDR3 nucleotide sequence: TGTGCCAGCAGCTCGACCTGGACTAGCGGGACATACAATGAGCAGTTCTTC.

There are a few counts of this clone. The chain employs TRBV5-4 and TRBJ1-1, with D possibly matching TRBD1 (6 bases). CDR3 length equals 15 residues. Per the germline V gene, CDR1 is SGHNT and CDR2 is YYREEE (reference sequence). The ends were cut back, 3 bases at V and 3 bases at J, with 15 bases in the middle. The CDR3 region is CASSSGLAGDTEAFF. CDR3 DNA: TGTGCCAGCAGCTCTGGCCTGGCAGGGGACACTGAAGCTTTCTTT.

This clone was seen only once. The chain carries TRBV7-3 and TRBJ2-3; 7 nucleotides match TRBD2. This CDR3 spans 14 amino acids. Germline CDR1 and CDR2: SGHTA and FQGTGA. V lost 4 bases to trimming and J lost 6 bases; unmatched junction nucleotides: 7. CDR3 coding DNA: TGTGCCAGCAGCTCGGGAGGCGGGGAGGATACGCAGTATTTT. Its translation: CASSSGGGEDTQYF.

The chain has TRBV7-2 and TRBJ1-5; unclear D gene. Deletions cut 1 base from V and 2 bases from J, with 12 bases between. In germline, CDR1 is SGHTA, CDR2 FQGNSA. The CDR3 loop spans 16 amino acids. The CDR3 nucleotides read TGTGCCAGCAGCTTAGGAGGGCAGAACGGCAATCAGCCCCAGCATTTT. It yields the protein CASSLGGQNGNQPQHF.

This clone appeared a few times. V gene TRBV28 combines with J gene TRBJ2-3, with a tentative D call TRBD2 (6 bases). The V gene's germline CDR1 is MDHEN and CDR2 SYDVKM. V lost 11 bases, J lost 0 bases, and 12 bases lay in between. This CDR3 is 13 amino acids long. The chain's CDR3 is CAGRGLSTDTQYF. As DNA, the CDR3 is TGTGCCGGCCGGGGGTTGAGCACAGATACGCAGTATTTT.

This clone was found a few times. The chain combines TRBV7-9 with TRBJ1-1; 7 nucleotides agree with TRBD1. Germline V gene data show CDR1 as SEHNR and CDR2 as FQNEAQ (reference sequence). The CDR3 extends over 14 amino acids. Trimming at V came to 4 bases and at J to 4 bases, leaving 6 bases not matched to a gene. This CDR3 reads CASSSQTGITEAFF. The CDR3 nucleotides read TGTGCCAGCAGCTCTCAGACAGGGATCACTGAAGCTTTCTTT.

This clone was counted only a few times. The chain employs TRBV15 and TRBJ1-2, with 9 bases aligning to TRBD1. Trimming at V came to 4 bases and at J to 8 bases, leaving 5 bases not matched to a gene. This CDR3 is 13 amino acids long. Germline V lookup: CDR1 LNHNV, CDR2 YYDKDF (reference sequence). The CDR3 loop is CATSTGTGLGYTF. In DNA form, the CDR3 reads TGTGCCACCAGCACGGGGACAGGGTTGGGCTACACCTTC.

This clone was observed a handful of times. V gene TRBV6-1 combines with J gene TRBJ1-4, with D unclear. V shed 3 bases and J shed 0 bases, with 11 bases lying between them. This CDR3 comprises 16 residues. Per germline, CDR1 MNHNS and CDR2 SASEGT. DNA for the CDR3: TGTGCCAGCAGTGATCGTCTTCTTGCAACTAATGAAAAACTGTTTTTT. This gives the protein CASSDRLLATNEKLFF.

This clone has only a few counts. V usage is TRBV5-1 and J usage is TRBJ2-1, with 9 bases matching TRBD2. Germline values: CDR1 SGHRS, CDR2 YFSETQ. With 3 bases clipped from V and 6 bases from J, the junction kept 4 bases outside the gene matches. The length of the CDR3 is 14 residues. CDR3 sequence: CASSSPSGTNEQFF. CDR3 in DNA: TGCGCCAGCAGCTCTCCTAGCGGGACCAATGAGCAGTTCTTC. Variable domain in full (rest from reference TRBV5-1 and TRBJ2-1): KAGVTQTPRYLIKTRGQQVTLSCSPISGHRSVSWYQQTPGQGLQFLFEYFSETQRNKGNFPGRFSGRQFSNSRSEMNVSTLELGDSALYLCASSSPSGTNEQFFGPGTRLTVL.

This clone was found a few times. This chain links TRBV7-9 with TRBJ1-1; D is unresolved. This CDR3 is 15 amino acids long. V lost 5 bases to trimming and J lost 3 bases, with 16 bases between them. Per the germline V gene, CDR1 is SEHNR and CDR2 is FQNEAQ (reference sequence). DNA for the CDR3: TGTGCCAGCAGCCTACCTAGAGACGCAGACACTGAAGCTTTCTTT. Its protein is CASSLPRDADTEAFF.

The chain couples TRBV10-3 to TRBJ2-2; 7 positions agree with TRBD2. J gave up 5 bases and V 6 bases, and 3 bases lay outside the gene matches. Per germline, CDR1 ENHRY and CDR2 SYGVKD. The CDR3 is 13 amino acids. The CDR3 reads CAIRGLDTGELFF. CDR3 sequence (DNA): TGTGCCATCAGAGGACTAGATACCGGGGAGCTGTTTTTT.

The sample holds a few counts of this clone. The chain is built from TRBV19 and TRBJ1-5; D is perhaps TRBD1 (6 bases). The length of the CDR3 is 14 residues. Trimming removed 5 bases from V and 2 bases from J, with 10 bases in between. Germline CDR1 and CDR2: LNHDA and SQIVND (reference sequence). DNA of the CDR3: TGTGCCAGTAGTGGTAGACAGGGCAATCAGCCCCAGCATTTT. This encodes CASSGRQGNQPQHF.

This clone has only a few counts. This chain uses TRBV28 with TRBJ1-5, with a weak D call TRBD1 (6 bases). With 6 bases removed from V and 3 bases from J, the gap between germline ends came to 12 bases. The CDR3 is 14 residues long. CDR1 and CDR2 from the germline V gene are MDHEN and SYDVKM. In DNA, the CDR3 is TGTGCCAGCAGCCCCGGACAGATCAATCAGCCCCAGCATTTT. Protein sequence: CASSPGQINQPQHF.

This chain uses TRBV7-8 with TRBJ2-1, with TRBD2 identical over 12 bases. The CDR3 sequence is 16 residues long. The junction had 5 bases not matched to a gene; V was cut back by 3 bases and J by 5 bases. Germline V CDR1 and CDR2: SGHVS, FQNEAQ. The CDR3 DNA follows: TGTGCCAGCAGCTTCCCCGGGACTAGCGGGCACAATGAGCAGTTCTTC. As protein: CASSFPGTSGHNEQFF.

This chain uses TRBV27 with TRBJ2-5; TRBD2 is a possible D gene (7 bases). Between the trimmed V and J ends, which lost 6 bases and 5 bases, there was a span of 22 bases. This CDR3 spans 16 amino acids. CDR1 MNHEY and CDR2 SMNVEV come from the germline V gene (reference sequence). In nucleotides, the CDR3 is TGTGCCAGCAGCCACTCGGGGAGGGGGACGGTCGAGACCCAGTACTTC. Encoded protein: CASSHSGRGTVETQYF.

This clone was detected only a few times. This chain links TRBV13 with TRBJ1-1; unclear D gene. This CDR3 has 12 residues. Germline CDR1 is PRHDT and CDR2 is FYEKMQ (reference sequence). The ends were cut back, 5 bases at V and 8 bases at J, with 12 bases in the middle. As DNA, the CDR3 is TGTGCCAGCAGCCTCTCACGAGCCGAAGCTTTCTTT. Its protein product is CASSLSRAEAFF.

The chain is built from TRBV7-2 and TRBJ2-4, with D tentatively TRBD2 (6 bases). The CDR3 length is 16 residues. V shed 5 bases and J shed 3 bases, with 17 bases lying between them. CDR1 SGHTA and CDR2 FQGNSA come from the germline V gene. The CDR3: CASSPWGVVGKNIQYF. The CDR3 DNA follows: TGTGCCAGCAGCCCGTGGGGGGTGGTGGGCAAAAACATTCAGTACTTC. The full variable domain, completed using reference TRBV7-2 and TRBJ2-4, is GAGVSQSPSNKVTEKGKDVELRCDPISGHTALYWYRQSLGQGLEFLIYFQGNSAPDKSGLPSDRFSAERTGGSVSTLTIQRTQQEDSAVYLCASSPWGVVGKNIQYFGAGTRLSVL.

V gene TRBV7-9 combines with J gene TRBJ2-1; possibly TRBD2 for D (6 bases). The germline CDR1 and CDR2 sequences are SEHNR and FQNEAQ (reference sequence). This CDR3 spans 12 amino acids. The ends were cut back, 8 bases at V and 9 bases at J, with 14 bases in the middle. The CDR3 protein is CASQTSAGEQFF. The CDR3 coding sequence is TGTGCCAGCCAGACTAGTGCTGGTGAGCAGTTCTTC.

This clone came up a few times. V gene TRBV2 combines with J gene TRBJ2-7; tentatively, D is TRBD1 (6 bases). Germline V gene sequence: CDR1 SNHLY, CDR2 FYNNEI. The CDR3 is made up of 13 amino acids. Trimming left V 8 bases short and J 2 bases short, with 13 bases between. This chain's CDR3 is CASGPGATYEQYF. The CDR3 nucleotides read TGTGCCAGCGGGCCAGGGGCTACCTACGAGCAGTACTTC.

V and J are TRBV5-4 and TRBJ2-7, with 10 positions matching TRBD2. Germline trimming cut 4 bases from V and 0 bases from J; bases unmatched to any gene: 7. Germline V lookup: CDR1 SGHNT, CDR2 YYREEE (reference sequence). The CDR3 loop spans 16 amino acids. The CDR3 loop is CASSPGTSGVSYEQYF. The CDR3 DNA is TGTGCCAGCAGCCCCGGTACTAGCGGGGTCTCCTACGAGCAGTACTTC.